The 19 T cell receptor beta chains below all came from one sample that was sequenced in a study of shared clonotypes between healthy human individuals. Some clones are missing from TCRdb's copy, which holds only in-frame ones; the method was immunoSEQ multiplex PCR. The top ten hold 0.11% of the sample, which has around 650,000 clones, 95% to 97% seen once. CD45RO-negative, CCR7-selected cells formed the naive CD8 fraction, which excluded terminally differentiated effector memory CD45RA+ cells. The sample was naive CD8+ T cells sorted from blood. The receptors shown here come from a woman under 40 in good health.

The chain carries TRBV7-9 and TRBJ1-1; the D is unclear. The germline CDR1 and CDR2 sequences are SEHNR and FQNEAQ (reference sequence). The CDR3 length is 16 residues. Trimming took 2 bases from V and 2 from J, leaving 15 bases between them. CDR3 amino acids: CASSLSPGQPNTEAFF. For the CDR3, the DNA is TGTGCCAGCAGCTTATCCCCCGGGCAGCCAAACACTGAAGCTTTCTTT.

The chain uses TRBV6-4 and TRBJ1-2, with D perhaps TRBD1 (6 bases). CDR3 size: 15 residues. CDR1 and CDR2 from the germline V gene are MRHNA and SNTAGT. Trimming removed 2 bases from V and 6 bases from J, with 16 bases in between. CDR3 residues: CASSDQVEGVHGYTF. The CDR3 DNA sequence: TGTGCCAGCAGTGACCAGGTGGAGGGGGTTCATGGCTACACCTTC.

This rearrangement joins TRBV9 to TRBJ2-5; D gene unclear. TRBJ2-7 matches the DNA end more closely, so the J call is doubtful. In germline, CDR1 is SGDLS, CDR2 YYNGEE. The length of the CDR3 is 15 residues. The CDR3 coding sequence is TGTGCCAGCAGCGCAGGCGCTTCTGAGGCCTACGAGCAGTACTTC. Its translation is CASSAGASEAYEQYF.

The chain links TRBV19 to TRBJ2-3; TRBD2 aligns across 12 bases. V lost 1 base and J lost 4; bases outside the gene matches: 3. Germline V gene data show CDR1 as LNHDA and CDR2 as SQIVND (reference sequence). The CDR3 has 16 residues. CDR3 residues: CASSIGLAGGPDTQYF. In nucleotides, the CDR3 is TGTGCCAGTAGTATAGGCCTAGCGGGAGGGCCAGATACGCAGTATTTT.

The chain links TRBV5-4 to TRBJ2-7; D is perhaps TRBD1 (6 bases). Germline-derived CDR1 and CDR2 are SGHNT and YYREEE (reference sequence). The CDR3 is made up of 14 amino acids. V was shortened by 3 bases and J by 3 bases, with 13 bases between the two germline ends. This chain's CDR3 is CASSYEKDSYEQYF. The DNA of the CDR3 is TGTGCCAGCAGCTATGAAAAGGACAGCTACGAGCAGTACTTC.

V and J are TRBV30 and TRBJ2-7, with TRBD2 matching over 11 bases. The CDR3 covers 14 residues. V shed 3 bases and J 4 bases; nucleotides not matched to a gene: 5. Germline V gene lookup returns CDR1 GTSNPN and CDR2 SVGIG (reference sequence). CDR3 residues: CAWRETSGSYEQYF. Written as DNA, the CDR3 is TGTGCCTGGAGGGAAACTAGCGGGAGTTACGAGCAGTACTTC. Together with reference TRBV30 and TRBJ2-7, the CDR3 gives the full variable domain: SQTIHQWPATLVQPVGSPLSLECTVEGTSNPNLYWYRQAAGRGLQLLFYSVGIGQISSEVPQNLSASRPQDRQFILSSKKLLLSDSGFYLCAWRETSGSYEQYFGPGTRLTVT.

The rearrangement links TRBV7-8 to TRBJ2-1; TRBD2 matches 12 bases. V lost 5 bases, J lost 8 bases, and 13 bases stayed unmatched. The CDR3 runs to 17 residues. Germline V gives CDR1 SGHVS, CDR2 FQNEAQ. The CDR3 here is CASSLLKTSGRRYEQFF. The CDR3 region has the DNA TGTGCCAGCAGCCTACTCAAAACTAGCGGGAGGCGTTATGAGCAGTTCTTC. The full variable domain, with the rest looked up from reference TRBV7-8 and TRBJ2-1, is GAGVSQSPRYKVAKRGQDVALRCDPISGHVSLFWYQQALGQGPEFLTYFQNEAQLDKSGLPSDRFFAERPEGSVSTLKIQRTQQEDSAVYLCASSLLKTSGRRYEQFFGPGTRLTVL.

The gene calls are TRBV28 and TRBJ1-1; D may be TRBD1 (5 bases). CDR3 size: 14 residues. Per germline, CDR1 MDHEN and CDR2 SYDVKM. Trimming took 4 bases from V and 6 from J, leaving 15 bases between them. The CDR3 DNA reads TGTGCCAGCAGTTACCCTCAGGGTGGGTCTGAAGCTTTCTTT. Translated, it gives CASSYPQGGSEAFF.

The chain combines TRBV7-2 with TRBJ2-7; 7 bases map to TRBD2. The germline gives CDR1 SGHTA, CDR2 FQGNSA. The CDR3 spans 15 residues. Trimming took 3 bases from V and 1 from J; bases not matched to a gene: 6. CDR3 protein: CASSLGGLGSYEQYF. In DNA form, the CDR3 reads TGTGCCAGCAGCTTGGGCGGACTAGGGTCCTACGAGCAGTACTTC.

The chain joins TRBV6-5 to TRBJ1-2, with D perhaps matching TRBD1 (6 bases). The germline gives CDR1 MNHEY, CDR2 SVGAGI. The CDR3 is 12 residues long. V was shortened by 8 bases and J by 6 bases, with 13 bases between the two germline ends. The CDR3 reads CASEGVGDGYTF. As DNA, the CDR3 is TGTGCCAGCGAGGGGGTGGGGGATGGCTACACCTTC.

The V and J genes are TRBV5-5 and TRBJ1-4, with TRBD1 matching 7 bases. Germline V CDR1 and CDR2: SGHKS, YYEKEE (reference sequence). The CDR3 runs 14 residues. Trimming at V came to 3 bases and at J to 3 bases, leaving 2 bases not matched to a gene. DNA of the CDR3: TGTGCCAGCAGCTCCGGGACAGCTAATGAAAAACTGTTTTTT. As protein: CASSSGTANEKLFF.

V gene TRBV7-8 combines with J gene TRBJ1-2; no firm D call. Germline V gene lookup returns CDR1 SGHVS and CDR2 FQNEAQ. This CDR3 is 13 amino acids long. Deletions cut 1 base from V and 3 bases from J, with 6 bases between. The CDR3 region has the DNA TGTGCCAGCAGCTTAGAGGCTGACTATGGCTACACCTTC. It is translated as CASSLEADYGYTF.

The rearrangement joins TRBV6-5 to TRBJ2-7, with unresolved D. In germline, CDR1 is MNHEY, CDR2 SVGAGI. This CDR3 contains 14 residues. Trimming pared 3 bases from V and 3 bases from J, leaving 12 bases between. The CDR3 nucleotides read TGTGCCAGCAGTTATTCCGGGTCAGGCTACGAGCAGTACTTC. Translated, it gives CASSYSGSGYEQYF.

The chain recombines TRBV15 with TRBJ1-1; 8 bases map to TRBD1. The CDR3 is made up of 15 amino acids. Germline values: CDR1 LNHNV, CDR2 YYDKDF (reference sequence). J lost 3 bases, V lost 1 base, and 4 bases had no gene match. CDR3 amino acids: CATSRVDREDTEAFF. The DNA of the CDR3 is TGTGCCACCAGCAGAGTGGACAGGGAGGACACTGAAGCTTTCTTT.

The CDR3 is CASSHIAGGGSYNEQFF. CDR3 nucleotide sequence: TGCGCCAGCAGTCACATAGCGGGAGGGGGCTCCTACAATGAGCAGTTCTTC. The V call is TRBV4-1, the J call TRBJ2-1; 11 bases map to TRBD2. The CDR3 is 17 residues long. The germline V gene has CDR1 MGHRA and CDR2 YSYEKL. V lost 6 bases to trimming and J lost 0 bases; unmatched junction nucleotides: 7.

The chain has TRBV5-6 and TRBJ2-4, with TRBD1 matching 12 bases. J was trimmed by 9 bases and V by 2 bases; bases with no gene match: 3. CDR3 length: 14 amino acids. Germline V gene sequence: CDR1 SGHDT, CDR2 YYEEEE. The CDR3 DNA reads as TGTGCCAGCAGCTTTGGGACAGGGGGCGTCATTCAGTACTTC. This encodes CASSFGTGGVIQYF.

The chain carries TRBV13 and TRBJ1-3, with D possibly TRBD1 on 5 matching bases. CDR3 length: 14 amino acids. V lost 2 bases to trimming and J lost 8 bases, with 13 bases between them. Looked up from germline, CDR1 is PRHDT and CDR2 is FYEKMQ (reference sequence). The CDR3 DNA reads as TGTGCCAGCAGCTTACTGGGGACTCGGGACACCATATATTTT. It encodes CASSLLGTRDTIYF.

This clone was observed once. The same CDR3 is also encoded by other DNA sequences in this sample. Here the CDR3 DNA reads TGTGCCAGCAGTTTATCGCCCCAAGAGACCCAGTACTTC. Translation gives CASSLSPQETQYF. This chain joins TRBV27 and TRBJ2-5; D is unclear. This CDR3 region has 13 residues. Looked up from germline, CDR1 is MNHEY and CDR2 is SMNVEV (reference sequence). Trimming took 0 bases from V and 1 from J, leaving 3 bases between them.

This chain joins TRBV27 and TRBJ2-5, with unresolved D. The DNA end is more similar to TRBJ2-7, so the J call may be wrong. Germline V CDR1 and CDR2: MNHEY, SMNVEV (reference sequence). The CDR3 loop spans 13 amino acids. The CDR3 DNA sequence: TGTGCCAGCAGTTTGGACGGAGCCTACGAGCAGTACTTC. This codes for CASSLDGAYEQYF.